Presented here are 23 T cell receptor beta chains from one specimen sequenced in a study of T cells in Graves' hyperthyroidism and ophthalmopathy. Template material for amplifying TCR beta CDR3 regions consisted of RNA transcripts. With the HTBI primer set, the TCR CDR3 went through a first round of RT-PCR. TCRdb processed the multiplex PCR reads anew with MiXCR; each CDR3 protein has one entry. This sample has fewer than 350,000 distinct CDR3 sequences, with approximately 18% found just once. The specimen sequenced was blood. These receptor sequences come from a woman between 45 and 65 years old with Graves' hyperthyroidism.

V is TRBV19 and J is TRBJ1-2; possibly TRBD1 for D (6 bases). The germline V gene encodes CDR1 LNHDA and CDR2 SQIVND (reference sequence). V was clipped by 7 bases and J by 6 bases, with 18 bases between them. The CDR3 has 14 amino acids. The CDR3 here is CASIAPTGNNGYTF. CDR3 nucleotide sequence: TGTGCCAGTATCGCCCCGACAGGAAATAATGGCTACACCTTC.

This rearrangement joins TRBV7-9 to TRBJ2-3, with 10 positions matching TRBD2. This CDR3 is built from 15 residues. Germline V CDR1 and CDR2: SEHNR, FQNEAQ (reference sequence). Trimming took 6 bases from V and 0 from J; bases not matched to a gene: 3. In nucleotides, the CDR3 is TGTGCCAGCAGTAAGCGGGAGGGGAGCACAGATACGCAGTATTTT. Translating gives CASSKREGSTDTQYF.

The rearrangement joins TRBV4-2 to TRBJ2-2; 8 nucleotides match TRBD2. V lost 1 base, J lost 5 bases, and 15 bases stayed unmatched. This CDR3 is 19 amino acids long. Germline CDR1 LGHNA, CDR2 YNFKEQ. The CDR3 DNA reads as TGTGCCAGCAGCCAAGCTGCCCTGGGAAGCGGGAGTTTTACCGGGGAGCTGTTTTTT. It codes for CASSQAALGSGSFTGELFF.

This clonotype was counted ten times or more. The V and J genes are TRBV27 and TRBJ2-3; D ambiguous. The CDR3 spans 12 residues. Trimming removed 4 bases at V and 5 bases at J, with 7 bases between. CDR1 MNHEY and CDR2 SMNVEV come from the germline V gene (reference sequence). The CDR3 DNA follows: TGTGCCAGCAGTTCGATGGGAGATACGCAGTATTTT. Translated, it gives CASSSMGDTQYF.

Notes on this clonotype: A much larger clone differs by one base, so this may be a read error. The CDR3 does not close with the conserved phenylalanine or tryptophan, likely indicating a read error. The gene calls are TRBV2 and TRBJ1-5; D is unresolved. This CDR3 is built from 14 residues. Trimming took 5 bases from V and 2 from J, leaving 10 bases between them. The germline V gene encodes CDR1 SNHLY and CDR2 FYNNEI. The CDR3 loop is CASSYSKRNQPQHL. In nucleotides, the CDR3 is TGTGCCAGCAGTTACTCAAAACGCAATCAGCCCCAGCATCTT.

This clonotype turned up a few times. The gene calls are TRBV20-1 and TRBJ2-5; D perhaps matches TRBD2 (7 bases). CDR1 and CDR2 from the germline V gene are DFQATT and SNEGSKA (reference sequence). This CDR3 comprises 15 residues. V was cut by 6 bases and J by 1 base, with 18 bases left in between. The CDR3 coding sequence is TGCAGTGCGAGGGGGGCGGGAGAGGCCCAAGAGACCCAGTACTTC. Translation gives CSARGAGEAQETQYF.

The V and J genes are TRBV7-9 and TRBJ1-4; D gene unclear. Germline V gene data show CDR1 as SEHNR and CDR2 as FQNEAQ (reference sequence). The germline V and J ends were trimmed by 5 bases and 1 base, with 23 bases remaining between them. CDR3 length: 19 amino acids. The CDR3 region is CASSPRTGHQAGTNEKLFF. The CDR3 DNA sequence: TGTGCCAGCAGCCCACGTACGGGCCACCAAGCAGGAACTAATGAAAAACTGTTTTTT.

This rearrangement joins TRBV5-4 to TRBJ1-2; D perhaps matches TRBD1 (6 bases). V was cut by 0 bases and J by 8 bases, with 11 bases left in between. The CDR3 runs 13 residues. Germline loops: CDR1 SGHNT, CDR2 YYREEE (reference sequence). This CDR3 reads CASSLVGAVGYTF. The CDR3 DNA reads TGTGCCAGCAGCTTGGTGGGGGCGGTGGGCTACACCTTC.

This clonotype was seen repeatedly, ten times or more. The V gene is TRBV18, the J gene TRBJ1-1; D not certain. Trimming took off 5 bases at V and 7 bases at J, with 11 bases between the two ends. The CDR3 spans 12 residues. Germline V gives CDR1 KGHSH, CDR2 LQKENI. CDR3 bases: TGTGCCAGCTCATCAAGGGTAATTGAAGCTTTCTTT. Its protein is CASSSRVIEAFF.

In its sample, this clonotype was seen a few times. This chain links TRBV9 with TRBJ2-3; a weak D match, TRBD2 (6 bases). CDR1 SGDLS and CDR2 YYNGEE come from the germline V gene. The CDR3 consists of 15 residues. V lost 4 bases, J lost 2 bases, and 14 bases lay in between. CDR3 in DNA: TGTGCCAGCAGCACCTTATTAGCGGCCACAGATACGCAGTATTTT. Its protein product is CASSTLLAATDTQYF.

This rearrangement joins TRBV5-8 to TRBJ1-2, with D perhaps TRBD1 (5 bases). Trimming shortened V by 10 bases and J by 4 bases, and 23 bases separated the two germline ends. CDR1 and CDR2 (germline): SGHTS, YDEGEE. The CDR3 totals 15 residues. CDR3 protein: CAGKQRDLDSYGYTF. CDR3 nucleotide sequence: TGTGCCGGAAAACAGAGGGACCTTGACAGCTATGGCTACACCTTC.

The chain recombines TRBV27 with TRBJ1-2; no reliable D call. The CDR3 totals 14 residues. V lost 0 bases to trimming and J lost 0 bases, with 5 bases between them. The germline gives CDR1 MNHEY, CDR2 SMNVEV (reference sequence). This CDR3 is CASSLSQANYGYTF. CDR3 nucleotides: TGTGCCAGCAGTTTATCGCAGGCTAACTATGGCTACACCTTC.

This clonotype was counted a few times. The V gene is TRBV30, the J gene TRBJ2-1; the match to TRBD2 covers 7 bases. V lost 4 bases, J lost 4 bases, and 7 bases stayed unmatched. Per the germline V gene, CDR1 is GTSNPN and CDR2 is SVGIG (reference sequence). The CDR3 has 14 residues. Here the CDR3 DNA reads TGTGCCTGGAACGGGAGGAGGGGATACAATGAGCAGTTCTTC. Amino acids: CAWNGRRGYNEQFF.

This chain joins TRBV24-1 and TRBJ2-5; 8 positions match TRBD1. Germline-derived CDR1 and CDR2 are KGHDR and SFDVKD. V lost 7 bases and J lost 4; bases outside the gene matches: 10. This CDR3 is built from 15 residues. Here the CDR3 reads CATSPTPGQGETQYF. CDR3 DNA sequence: TGTGCCACCAGCCCCACCCCCGGACAGGGAGAGACCCAGTACTTC.

Many counts were recorded for this clonotype. This chain joins TRBV18 and TRBJ2-1; D unresolved. Trimming stripped 3 bases from V and 0 bases from J, with 15 bases between. The CDR3 runs to 17 residues. Germline V gene sequence: CDR1 KGHSH, CDR2 LQKENI. The CDR3 loop reads CASSPPPRPSSYNEQFF. The CDR3 nucleotides are TGTGCCAGCTCACCCCCCCCAAGGCCCAGCTCCTACAATGAGCAGTTCTTC.

The chain has TRBV5-1 and TRBJ2-1; TRBD2 aligns across 8 bases. The CDR3 loop spans 16 amino acids. Germline-derived CDR1 and CDR2 are SGHRS and YFSETQ. Trimming cost V 4 bases and J 9 bases; bases outside gene matches: 15. The CDR3 region has the DNA TGCGCCAGCAGCCCCGACGCCGGGACTAGGTTTAGTGAGCAGTTCTTC. The encoded protein is CASSPDAGTRFSEQFF.

This clonotype was observed at least ten times. The chain has TRBV20-1 and TRBJ2-3; TRBD2 matches at 9 bases. This CDR3 has 13 residues. V dropped 4 bases and J dropped 9; count of bases not matched to a gene: 8. Per germline, CDR1 DFQATT and CDR2 SNEGSKA (reference sequence). This CDR3 is CSAIGGRADTQYF. The CDR3 DNA is TGCAGTGCTATCGGCGGGAGGGCCGACACGCAGTATTTT.

V usage is TRBV4-2 and J usage is TRBJ1-2; the match to TRBD1 covers 7 bases. Looked up from germline, CDR1 is LGHNA and CDR2 is YNFKEQ. The length of the CDR3 is 13 residues. With V trimmed by 0 bases and J by 8 bases, 3 bases remained unmatched. CDR3 loop: CASSQDRGGGYTF. For the CDR3, the DNA is TGTGCCAGCAGCCAAGATAGAGGGGGCGGCTACACCTTC.

This clonotype was seen just once. V usage is TRBV20-1 and J usage is TRBJ2-3, with TRBD2 matching 9 bases. The CDR3 has 16 residues. In germline, CDR1 is DFQATT, CDR2 SNEGSKA (reference sequence). V shed 3 bases and J 2 bases; nucleotides not matched to a gene: 9. The CDR3 loop reads CSASGAAGGPTDTQYF. DNA for the CDR3: TGCAGTGCTAGTGGGGCAGCGGGAGGCCCCACAGATACGCAGTATTTT.

This chain connects TRBV5-1 to TRBJ2-2; 7 bases agree with TRBD1. The germline V gene encodes CDR1 SGHRS and CDR2 YFSETQ. The CDR3 consists of 13 residues. Germline trimming cut 8 bases from V and 4 bases from J; bases unmatched to any gene: 5. The CDR3 protein is CASRRGTTGELFF. In DNA, the CDR3 is TGCGCCAGTCGCAGGGGGACCACCGGGGAGCTGTTTTTT.

The chain carries TRBV11-2 and TRBJ2-1, with TRBD2 matching over 8 bases. V was pared by 4 bases and J by 5 bases, with 1 base of the junction left unmatched. The CDR3 loop spans 13 amino acids. Germline CDR1 SGHAT, CDR2 FQNNGV. The DNA of the CDR3 is TGTGCCAGCAGCTCGGGAGGGAACAATGAGCAGTTCTTC. It codes for CASSSGGNNEQFF.

This clonotype was seen many times. The chain recombines TRBV28 with TRBJ1-2; D is perhaps TRBD1 (5 bases). V lost 4 bases and J lost 4, with 16 bases in between. The CDR3 contains 15 residues. Per the germline V gene, CDR1 is MDHEN and CDR2 is SYDVKM. CDR3 coding DNA: TGTGCCAGCAGTTCCCCCGGGGGGGGTAGCTATGGCTACACCTTC. Translating it yields CASSSPGGGSYGYTF.

This chain joins TRBV20-1 and TRBJ1-1, with 8 bases lining up with TRBD1. Losses at the gene ends were 5 bases for V and 5 bases for J; bases not matched to a gene: 7. CDR1 DFQATT and CDR2 SNEGSKA come from the germline V gene (reference sequence). The CDR3 is 13 amino acids. Here the CDR3 DNA reads TGCAGTGCTCGACAGGGGCGAGCGACTGAAGCTTTCTTT. The encoded protein is CSARQGRATEAFF.